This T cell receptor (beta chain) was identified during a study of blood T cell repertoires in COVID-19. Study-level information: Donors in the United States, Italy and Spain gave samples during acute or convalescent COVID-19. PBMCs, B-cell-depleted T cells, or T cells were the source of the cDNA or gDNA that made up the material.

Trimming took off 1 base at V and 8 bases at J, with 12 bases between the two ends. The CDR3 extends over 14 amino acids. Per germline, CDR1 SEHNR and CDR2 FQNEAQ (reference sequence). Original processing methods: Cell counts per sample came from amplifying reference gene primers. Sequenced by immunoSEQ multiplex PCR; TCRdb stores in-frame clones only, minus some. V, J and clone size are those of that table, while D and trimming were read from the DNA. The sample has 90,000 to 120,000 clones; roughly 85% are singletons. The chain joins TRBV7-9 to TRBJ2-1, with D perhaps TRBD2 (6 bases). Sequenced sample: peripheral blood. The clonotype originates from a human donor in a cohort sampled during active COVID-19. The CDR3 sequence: CASSLEPPGDEQFF. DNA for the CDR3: TGTGCCAGCAGCTTAGAACCCCCGGGGGATGAGCAGTTCTTC. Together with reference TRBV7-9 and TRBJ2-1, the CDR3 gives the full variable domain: DTGVSQNPRHKITKRGQNVTFRCDPISEHNRLYWYRQTLGQGPEFLTYFQNEAQLEKSRLLSDRFSAERPKGSFSTLEIQRTEQGDSAMYLCASSLEPPGDEQFFGPGTRLTVL.